This is a list of T cell receptor beta chains from one sample in a study of blood T cell repertoires in COVID-19. Sequencing used immunoSEQ multiplex PCR; TCRdb keeps in-frame clones, though not all of them. The sample has around 300,000 clones, around 89% seen once. The sequenced sample consisted of peripheral blood. Receptors were obtained from a woman between 45 and 65 years old with COVID-19, enrolled during active disease. Each CDR3 is given with its conserved first and last residue. The order of the fields is clone size, J gene, V gene, D gene, CDR3 protein, CDR3 DNA. D genes are given only for firm matches. Only part of the rows carry a size: once, few, many, or a class if the clone is expanded.

clone_size: -
j_call: TRBJ1-1
v_call: TRBV6-5
d_call: -
cdr3_aa: CASSYPGRGGPEAFF
cdr3_nt: TGTGCCAGCAGTTACCCCGGGAGGGGAGGGCCTGAAGCTTTCTTT

clone_size: -
j_call: TRBJ2-3
v_call: TRBV24-1
d_call: -
cdr3_aa: CATSVGGETDTQYF
cdr3_nt: TGTGCCACCAGTGTTGGGGGCGAAACAGATACGCAGTATTTT

clone_size: -
j_call: TRBJ2-3
v_call: TRBV5-4
d_call: TRBD2
cdr3_aa: CATTSTSERIGGTQYF
cdr3_nt: TGTGCCACCACCTCTACTAGCGAGAGAATCGGAGGGACGCAGTATTTT

clone_size: -
j_call: TRBJ2-1
v_call: TRBV9
d_call: TRBD2
cdr3_aa: CASRFTPLAGYNEQFF
cdr3_nt: TGTGCCAGCAGATTTACCCCGCTAGCGGGGTACAATGAGCAGTTCTTC

clone_size: -
j_call: TRBJ2-7
v_call: TRBV5-1
d_call: TRBD1
cdr3_aa: CASSGGQLHEQYF
cdr3_nt: TGCGCCAGCAGCGGGGGACAGCTCCACGAGCAGTACTTC

clone_size: -
j_call: TRBJ2-1
v_call: TRBV30
d_call: TRBD1
cdr3_aa: CAGAGQGTYNEQFF
cdr3_nt: TGTGCCGGGGCTGGACAGGGGACCTACAATGAGCAGTTCTTC

clone_size: -
j_call: TRBJ2-7
v_call: TRBV9
d_call: TRBD2
cdr3_aa: CASSQLAGGPTYEQYF
cdr3_nt: TGTGCCAGTAGCCAATTAGCGGGAGGGCCGACCTACGAGCAGTACTTC

clone_size: -
j_call: TRBJ2-7
v_call: TRBV6-2/TRBV6-3
d_call: -
cdr3_aa: CASSLRGHRDSYEQYF
cdr3_nt: TGTGCCAGCAGTCTAAGAGGCCACAGGGACTCCTACGAGCAGTACTTC

clone_size: few
j_call: TRBJ2-3
v_call: TRBV11-3
d_call: -
cdr3_aa: CASSLDPSGPDTQYF
cdr3_nt: TGTGCCAGCAGCTTAGATCCTTCTGGGCCAGATACGCAGTATTTT

clone_size: -
j_call: TRBJ1-2
v_call: TRBV25-1
d_call: -
cdr3_aa: CASSSNTPYGYTF
cdr3_nt: TGTGCCAGCAGTTCCAACACCCCCTATGGCTACACCTTC

clone_size: -
j_call: TRBJ2-1
v_call: TRBV24-1
d_call: -
cdr3_aa: CATSDFSGSSYNEQFF
cdr3_nt: TGTGCCACCAGTGATTTCTCCGGGAGCTCCTACAATGAGCAGTTCTTC

clone_size: -
j_call: TRBJ2-1
v_call: TRBV11-3
d_call: TRBD2
cdr3_aa: CASVLIAGGANEQFF
cdr3_nt: TGTGCCAGCGTCCTAATAGCGGGCGGTGCGAATGAGCAGTTCTTC

clone_size: -
j_call: TRBJ2-7
v_call: TRBV5-4
d_call: TRBD2
cdr3_aa: CASSRPGGGYEQYF
cdr3_nt: TGTGCCAGCAGCCGCCCGGGGGGAGGCTACGAGCAGTACTTC

clone_size: -
j_call: TRBJ2-6
v_call: TRBV5-1
d_call: TRBD1
cdr3_aa: CASSSDRAGGANVLTF
cdr3_nt: TGCGCCAGCAGCTCGGACAGGGCTGGTGGGGCCAACGTCCTGACTTTC

clone_size: -
j_call: TRBJ1-5
v_call: TRBV18
d_call: TRBD1
cdr3_aa: CASSSGTGGDQPQHF
cdr3_nt: TGTGCCAGCTCCTCCGGGACAGGGGGGGATCAGCCCCAGCATTTT

clone_size: -
j_call: TRBJ2-1
v_call: TRBV21-1
d_call: -
cdr3_aa: CASLGGAPYNEQFF
cdr3_nt: TGTGCCAGTCTAGGAGGGGCCCCCTACAATGAGCAGTTCTTC

clone_size: -
j_call: TRBJ2-1
v_call: TRBV5-5
d_call: TRBD2
cdr3_aa: CASSGGLAGTWDEQFF
cdr3_nt: TGTGCCAGCAGCGGCGGACTAGCGGGGACATGGGATGAGCAGTTCTTC

clone_size: -
j_call: TRBJ1-3
v_call: TRBV7-9
d_call: -
cdr3_aa: CASRILRPISGNTIYF
cdr3_nt: TGTGCCAGCAGGATACTACGTCCGATCTCTGGAAACACCATATATTTT